This T cell receptor (beta chain) was captured by sequencing in a study of OX40 agonist ivuxolimab in advanced cancers. About this clone itself: Its antigen is not known.

Assay: immunoSEQ multiplex PCR; the TCRdb copy retains only in-frame clones and omits some. The data contain about 100,000 clones, 90% of them singletons. The study, taken as a whole, reports: Averaged across samples, CD8+ T cells carried more expanded clones than CD4+ did. At doses 0.1 to 3.0 mg/kg, CD4+ and CD8+ clones expanded.

The source was CD4+ or CD8+ T cells sorted from blood, collected in a trial of the OX40 agonist ivuxolimab. This receptor was taken from an adult with an advanced solid tumor such as melanoma, head and neck, liver or kidney cancer.

The CDR3 sequence: CASSLGRGGHNEQFF. CDR3 in DNA: TGTGCCAGCAGCTTAGGAAGGGGAGGCCACAATGAGCAGTTCTTC. J is TRBJ2-1 and V is TRBV7-2, with D possibly TRBD2 on 6 matching bases. The CDR3 is 15 residues long. V lost 1 base and J 5 bases, leaving 12 bases between the germline ends. Per germline, CDR1 SGHTA and CDR2 FQGNSA.